The sample holds a few counts of the clone carrying this T cell receptor (beta chain). It was with a sample-barcoded 5' primer and a J-beta primer mix that a second PCR of roughly 7 to 12 cycles was run. One entry per CDR3 protein results from TCRdb running MiXCR on the 5' RACE reads. Here the sample spans 850,000 to 950,000 distinct CDR3 sequences, 29% being singletons. This record comes from a study of blood T cells in healthy people across ages. Trimming cost V 2 bases and J 7 bases; bases outside gene matches: 2. The CDR3 is 14 amino acids. Germline V gene lookup returns CDR1 SGDLS and CDR2 YYNGEE.

The chain carries TRBV9 and TRBJ1-6; 8 bases fit TRBD1. Source material: blood. The source is an elderly woman in good health. Here the CDR3 reads CASSVGQGNSPLHF. As DNA, the CDR3 is TGTGCCAGCAGCGTCGGACAGGGAAATTCACCCCTCCACTTT.